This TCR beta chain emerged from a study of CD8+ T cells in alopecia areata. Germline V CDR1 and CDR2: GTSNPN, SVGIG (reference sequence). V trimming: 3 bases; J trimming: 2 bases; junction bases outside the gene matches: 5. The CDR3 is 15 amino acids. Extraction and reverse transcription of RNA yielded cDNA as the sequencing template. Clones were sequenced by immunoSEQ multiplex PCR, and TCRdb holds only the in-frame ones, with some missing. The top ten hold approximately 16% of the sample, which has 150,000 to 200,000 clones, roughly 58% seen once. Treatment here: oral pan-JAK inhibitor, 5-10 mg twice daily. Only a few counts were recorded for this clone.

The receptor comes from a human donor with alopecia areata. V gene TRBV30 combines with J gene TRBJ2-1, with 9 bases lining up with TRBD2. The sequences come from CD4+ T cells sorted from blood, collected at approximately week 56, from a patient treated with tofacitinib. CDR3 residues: CAWSKGTSTYNEQFF. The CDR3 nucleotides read TGTGCCTGGAGCAAGGGGACTAGCACCTACAATGAGCAGTTCTTC.